The 23 T cell receptor beta chains below were found in one sample sequenced in a study of tumor and adjacent non-tumor tissue in lung cancer. The library came from three nested PCR rounds adapted from ARM-PCR protocols. TCRdb re-called the multiplex PCR reads through MiXCR, storing one row per CDR3 protein. This repertoire shows 89,000 or so distinct CDR3 sequences, 61% found once; its top ten account for about 15%. RNA was extracted from bulk tissue without any cell sorting. The sample comprised lung tumor tissue. Source of these receptors: a man aged 65-85 years with non-small cell lung cancer.

With regard to this clonotype: One end of the junction fails to match germline, which may point to a read error. The rearrangement joins TRBV29-1 to TRBJ2-2; D possibly corresponds to TRBD2 (5 bases). CDR1 and CDR2 (germline): SQVTM, ANQGSEA. This CDR3 spans 16 amino acids. The CDR3 region has the DNA TGCAGCGTGATCCCGGGCCAAATGCCCAAAACCGGGGAGCTATTTTTT. Protein product: CSVIPGQMPKTGELFF.

This chain uses TRBV11-1 with TRBJ1-5; maybe TRBD1 (5 bases). V was cut by 5 bases and J by 5 bases, with 16 bases left in between. CDR1 and CDR2 (germline): SGHAT, FQDESV (reference sequence). The CDR3 extends over 15 amino acids. The CDR3 protein is CASSPGTGSDQPQHF. The CDR3 bases are TGTGCCAGCAGCCCCGGGACGGGGAGTGATCAGCCCCAGCATTTT.

This clonotype came up once. This clone may be a read error of a much larger clone one base away. The gene calls are TRBV4-1 and TRBJ2-5; D assignment may be TRBD1 or TRBD2 (5 bases each). The CDR3 has 15 residues. The germline V gene has CDR1 MGHRA and CDR2 YSYEKL. Here the CDR3 reads CTSSPQDDGAETQYF. CDR3 sequence (DNA): TGCACCAGCAGCCCGCAAGATGACGGGGCCGAGACCCAGTACTTC.

This clonotype has just a few counts. One base away lies a much larger clone, so this may be a sequencing read error. CDR3 in amino acids: CAISVTWGDQPQHF. CDR3 nucleotide sequence: TGTGCCATCAGCGTAACATGGGGCGATCAGCCCCAGCATTTT. The chain links TRBV10-3 to TRBJ1-5; D possibly corresponds to TRBD1 (5 bases). CDR3 length: 14 amino acids. The germline V gene encodes CDR1 ENHRY and CDR2 SYGVKD. The germline V and J ends were trimmed by 6 bases and 5 bases, with 14 bases remaining between them.

With respect to this clonotype: The junction and the germline gene differ at one end; a read error may be behind it. This rearrangement joins TRBV10-3 to TRBJ1-3, with D possibly matching TRBD1 (5 bases). Germline V gives CDR1 ENHRY, CDR2 SYGVKD. This CDR3 region has 17 residues. CDR3 amino acids: CVISGTNLPVPGNTIYF. As DNA, the CDR3 is TGTGTCATCTCCGGGACCAACCTACCCGTTCCTGGAAACACCATATATTTT.

Worth noting for this clonotype: A read error may produce the germline difference seen at one junction end. This chain links TRBV29-1 with TRBJ1-2; D is possibly TRBD1 (5 bases). The CDR3 contains 15 residues. Germline values: CDR1 SQVTM, CDR2 ANQGSEA. In DNA, the CDR3 is TGCAGCGGTGAAGATCTTGTAAGGAAAAGGGGAGGCTACACCTTC. Translating gives CSGEDLVRKRGGYTF.

On this clonotype: At one end the junction does not follow the germline gene, possibly because of a read error. This chain joins TRBV12-3 or TRBV12-4 and TRBJ1-1; 7 bases are shared with TRBD1. CDR3 length equals 13 residues. CDR3 protein: CASSLTGRTEAFF. The CDR3 DNA is TGCGCCAGCAGTTTGACAGGGCGGACTGAAGCTTTCTTT.

Regarding this clonotype: Sequence at one end of the junction differs from germline and may be a read error. V usage is TRBV10-3 and J usage is TRBJ2-5; tentatively, D is TRBD1 (6 bases). Germline V lookup: CDR1 ENHRY, CDR2 SYGVKD. The length of the CDR3 is 16 residues. Here the CDR3 reads CVISGFRGLGQETQYF. In nucleotides, the CDR3 is TGTGTCATCAGTGGGTTCAGGGGCTTAGGTCAAGAGACCCAGTACTTC.

Remarks on this clonotype: Its ends do not fully match the called genes, so a read error is possible. This chain joins TRBV7-8 and TRBJ2-7, with D possibly being TRBD1 or TRBD2 (5 bases each). The CDR3 runs to 14 residues. Germline CDR1 is SGHVS and CDR2 is FQNEAQ. The CDR3 DNA is TGTGCCAGCAGCTCCTGGGACGGAGCTTCCGAGCACTACTTC. Its protein is CASSSWDGASEHYF. Variable domain in full (rest from reference TRBV7-8 and TRBJ2-7): GAGVSQSPRYKVAKRGQDVALRCDPISGHVSLFWYQQALGQGPEFLTYFQNEAQLDKSGLPSDRFFAERPEGSVSTLKIQRTQQEDSAVYLCASSSWDGASEHYFGPGTRLTVT.

Concerning this clonotype: Being one base from a much bigger clone, this may be a read error. The chain couples TRBV6-4 to TRBJ2-3; the match to TRBD2 covers 13 bases. The CDR3 totals 16 residues. The J segment lost 5 bases and the V segment lost 3 bases, leaving 5 bases of the junction unmatched. Germline values: CDR1 MRHNA, CDR2 SNTAGT. CDR3 region: CASSETSGRALDTQYF. CDR3 sequence (DNA): TGTGCCAGCAGTGAAACTAGCGGGAGGGCCTTAGATACGCAGTATTTT.

Ten or more counts support this clonotype. The V and J genes are TRBV6-5 and TRBJ1-1, with a possible D match to TRBD1 (5 bases). Germline CDR1 is MNHEY and CDR2 is SVGAGI. V lost 6 bases and J 0 bases, leaving 11 bases between the germline ends. The CDR3 has 14 residues. The chain's CDR3 is CASRDRGVNTEAFF. The CDR3 DNA reads TGTGCCAGCAGAGACCGGGGGGTGAACACTGAAGCTTTCTTT.

CDR3 nucleotide sequence: TGTGCCAATAGCTTAGATAAGGGGGGGAGATACGAGCAGTACTTC. Its protein product is CANSLDKGGRYEQYF. The rearrangement joins TRBV11-2 to TRBJ2-7, with a tentative D call TRBD2 (7 bases). The CDR3 is 15 residues long. Trimming left V 10 bases short and J 4 bases short, with 23 bases between. CDR1 is SGHAT and CDR2 is FQNNGV in the germline V gene.

This clonotype was recorded a few times. The CDR3 does not end in the conserved phenylalanine or tryptophan, so this is likely a read error. The chain recombines TRBV29-1 with TRBJ2-2; possible D gene TRBD2, 5 bases. Germline CDR1 and CDR2: SQVTM and ANQGSEA. Trimming left V 4 bases short and J 1 base short, with 10 bases between. The CDR3 length is 14 residues. CDR3 coding DNA: TGCAGCGTTGGCGAACTAGGGAACACCGGGGAGCTGTTTTAT. It codes for CSVGELGNTGELFY.

The chain employs TRBV4-1 and TRBJ1-4, with D tentatively TRBD1 (6 bases). The CDR3 runs 15 residues. Germline CDR1 reads MGHRA; CDR2 reads YSYEKL. Trimming pared 4 bases from V and 0 bases from J, leaving 9 bases between. The CDR3 coding sequence is TGCGCCAGCAGCCTAGGGGGAGCAACTAATGAAAAACTGTTTTTT. Its protein product is CASSLGGATNEKLFF.

Concerning this clonotype itself: Given a much more abundant clone one base away, this may be a read error. The rearrangement links TRBV7-9 to TRBJ2-5; D is undetermined. The length of the CDR3 is 15 residues. Per germline, CDR1 SEHNR and CDR2 FQNEAQ (reference sequence). CDR3 loop: CTSSQRGLSQETQYF. In DNA form, the CDR3 reads TGTACCAGCAGCCAACGTGGGCTCTCGCAAGAGACCCAGTACTTC.

With regard to this clonotype: A read error may account for a junction end that differs from germline. This rearrangement joins TRBV6-1 to TRBJ2-3; 11 nucleotides line up with TRBD2. Germline loops: CDR1 MNHNS, CDR2 SASEGT. The CDR3 length is 15 residues. The DNA of the CDR3 is TGTGTCAGCAGCCTAGCGGGGGGAAATACAGATACGCAGTATTTT. As protein: CVSSLAGGNTDTQYF.

At least ten counts were recorded for this clonotype. This chain connects TRBV5-6 to TRBJ2-1; the D gene is possibly TRBD2 (5 bases). This CDR3 spans 17 amino acids. Per germline, CDR1 SGHDT and CDR2 YYEEEE. V lost 2 bases to trimming and J lost 3 bases, with 18 bases between them. DNA for the CDR3: TGTGCCAGCAGCTTACTAAAAAGCGGCCGGAACTACAATGAGCAGTTCTTC. This encodes CASSLLKSGRNYNEQFF. The whole variable domain, remainder taken from reference TRBV5-6 and TRBJ2-1, is DAGVTQSPTHLIKTRGQQVTLRCSPKSGHDTVSWYQQALGQGPQFIFQYYEEEERQRGNFPDRFSGHQFPNYSSELNVNALLLGDSALYLCASSLLKSGRNYNEQFFGPGTRLTVL.

This rearrangement joins TRBV11-2 to TRBJ2-1; 8 bases match TRBD1. Germline CDR1 is SGHAT and CDR2 is FQNNGV. V shed 7 bases, J shed 8 bases, and the junction held 13 bases outside the gene matches. This CDR3 spans 15 amino acids. The CDR3 here is CASMPTNRGYDEQFF. The CDR3 nucleotides are TGTGCCAGCATGCCGACTAACAGGGGGTACGATGAGCAGTTCTTC.

A remark on this clonotype: One end of the junction does not line up with germline, which may come from a read error. The chain links TRBV20-1 to TRBJ1-3; possible D gene TRBD1, 6 bases. CDR3 length equals 14 residues. Germline V gives CDR1 DFQATT, CDR2 SNEGSKA (reference sequence). This CDR3 is CTAQQSGAGSTIYF. The CDR3 coding sequence is TGCACTGCTCAACAATCAGGGGCTGGAAGCACCATATATTTT.

Remarks on this clonotype: A much larger clone is a single base away; this may be a read error. The chain has TRBV6-5 and TRBJ2-5; D gene uncertain. The CDR3 has 11 amino acids. CDR1 MNHEY and CDR2 SVGAGI come from the germline V gene. The CDR3 sequence is CTSSAQETQYF. Here the CDR3 DNA reads TGTACCAGCAGCGCTCAAGAGACCCAGTACTTC.

This clonotype was detected once. A much larger clone lies a single base off, so this may be a read error. Likely a read error: the CDR3 ends without its conserved phenylalanine or tryptophan. The rearrangement links TRBV15 to TRBJ1-5, with D possibly TRBD1 on 5 matching bases. The V and J ends lost 1 base and 1 base respectively, with 8 bases between them. The V gene's germline CDR1 is LNHNV and CDR2 YYDKDF (reference sequence). The CDR3 spans 15 residues. This chain's CDR3 is CATSRVGRSNQPQHY. In DNA form, the CDR3 reads TGTGCCACCAGCAGAGTGGGGCGAAGCAATCAGCCCCAGCATTAT.

This clonotype has just a few counts. The V and J genes are TRBV7-6 and TRBJ1-3; D is uncertain. This CDR3 contains 16 residues. Germline CDR1 and CDR2: SGHVS and FNYEAQ. V lost 3 bases, J lost 0 bases, and 12 bases lay in between. The CDR3 reads CASSLSRPSSGNTIYF. The DNA of the CDR3 is TGTGCCAGCAGCTTGTCACGGCCCAGCTCTGGAAACACCATATATTTT.

Concerning this clonotype itself: An end of the junction differs from the germline gene, which may be a read error. The rearrangement links TRBV7-8 to TRBJ2-3; D remains ambiguous. The CDR3 contains 13 residues. CDR1 SGHVS and CDR2 FQNEAQ come from the germline V gene. The CDR3 loop reads CASRLGYADTQYF. In DNA, the CDR3 is TGTGCCAGCAGATTAGGGTACGCAGATACGCAGTATTTT. The whole variable domain, filled in from reference TRBV7-8 and TRBJ2-3, reads GAGVSQSPRYKVAKRGQDVALRCDPISGHVSLFWYQQALGQGPEFLTYFQNEAQLDKSGLPSDRFFAERPEGSVSTLKIQRTQQEDSAVYLCASRLGYADTQYFGPGTRLTVL.